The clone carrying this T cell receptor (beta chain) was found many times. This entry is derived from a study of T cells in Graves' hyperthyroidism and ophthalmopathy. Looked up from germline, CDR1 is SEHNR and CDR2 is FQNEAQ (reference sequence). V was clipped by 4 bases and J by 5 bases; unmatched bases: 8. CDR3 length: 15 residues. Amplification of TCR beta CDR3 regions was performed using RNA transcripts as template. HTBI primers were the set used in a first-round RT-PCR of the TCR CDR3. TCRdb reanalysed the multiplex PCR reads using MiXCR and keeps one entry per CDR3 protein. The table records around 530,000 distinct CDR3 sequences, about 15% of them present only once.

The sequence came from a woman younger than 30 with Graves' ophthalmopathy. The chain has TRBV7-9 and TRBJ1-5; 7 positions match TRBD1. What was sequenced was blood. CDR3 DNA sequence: TGTGCCAGCAGCTCGACAGGGAACGGGCATCAGCCCCAGCATTTT. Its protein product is CASSSTGNGHQPQHF.